This T cell receptor (beta chain) was sequenced during a study of HIV-infected patients and healthy controls. The study's findings and limits: Healthy controls shared more CDR3 sequences between individuals than HIV-infected patients did.

In this sample, this clonotype turned up many times. Its antigen is as yet unknown. The repertoire came from unfractionated whole blood and reflected all unsorted peripheral T cells. Alpha and beta constant-region primers primed reverse transcription of around 500 ng RNA. Each of the alpha and beta chains got its own library through chain-specific third strand synthesis with indices. A 5' RACE adapter with a random hexamer and the SP2 primer site was joined to cDNA. TCRdb fed the 5' RACE reads into MiXCR, producing one record per CDR3 protein. The profile shows about 7,800 distinct CDR3 sequences, roughly 6% of them singletons. The sequence was obtained from an adult with HIV infection. This sample comprised blood, obtained before antiretroviral therapy.

CDR3 DNA sequence: TGTGCCAGCAGCCCTCGCCGGGGGTTTCAGTACTTC. Protein: CASSPRRGFQYF. The chain carries TRBV3-1 and TRBJ2-4, with a weak D call TRBD2 (6 bases). Germline-derived CDR1 and CDR2 are LGHDT and YNNKEL (reference sequence). The V end lost 4 bases, the J end lost 11 bases, and 12 bases lay between the germline ends. The CDR3 contains 12 residues.